The 32 T cell receptor beta chains below were found in one sample sequenced in a study of shared clonotypes between healthy human individuals. Libraries were prepared by immunoSEQ multiplex PCR; TCRdb keeps only in-frame clonotypes and omits some of them. The top ten hold roughly 0.65% of the sample, which has over 850,000 clones, 70% to 80% seen once. The sample was memory CD4+ T cells from PBMCs. Indicated subset: CD45RA-negative fraction. The source is a man between 18 and 29 years old in good health. Some clones in this sample may be carry-over from other donors' samples.

The genes are TRBV5-1 and TRBJ2-3, with 7 bases fitting TRBD2. The germline gives CDR1 SGHRS, CDR2 YFSETQ. CDR3 size: 16 residues. J was trimmed by 2 bases and V by 0 bases; bases with no gene match: 6. The CDR3, as DNA: TGCGCCAGCAGCTTGGTTGGGAGGGCCACCACAGATACGCAGTATTTT. Its translation: CASSLVGRATTDTQYF.

V usage is TRBV6-5 and J usage is TRBJ1-5; D ambiguous. This CDR3 spans 13 amino acids. The V gene lost 3 bases and the J gene lost 7 bases, with 10 bases spanning the gap. CDR1 and CDR2 (germline): MNHEY, SVGAGI. CDR3 DNA sequence: TGTGCCAGCAGTTATGTAAAGGGCCAGCCCCAGCATTTT. It specifies CASSYVKGQPQHF.

The J gene is TRBJ2-3, the V gene TRBV28, with 8 bases that match TRBD2. The length of the CDR3 is 13 residues. In germline, CDR1 is MDHEN, CDR2 SYDVKM. With 5 bases clipped from V and 4 bases from J, the junction kept 2 bases outside the gene matches. CDR3 sequence (DNA): TGTGCCAGCAGTCCGGGGGGGGCAGATACGCAGTATTTT. Its protein product is CASSPGGADTQYF.

The chain is built from TRBV7-9 and TRBJ2-5; D could derive from TRBD1 or TRBD2 (5 bases each). Trimming left V 7 bases short and J 2 bases short, with 11 bases between. Germline V gene sequence: CDR1 SEHNR, CDR2 FQNEAQ (reference sequence). The CDR3 spans 13 residues. CDR3 DNA: TGTGCCAGCATCCCGGGACGACAAGAGACCCAGTACTTC. It encodes CASIPGRQETQYF. Filled out from reference TRBV7-9 and TRBJ2-5, the complete variable domain reads DTGVSQNPRHKITKRGQNVTFRCDPISEHNRLYWYRQTLGQGPEFLTYFQNEAQLEKSRLLSDRFSAERPKGSFSTLEIQRTEQGDSAMYLCASIPGRQETQYFGPGTRLLVL.

The chain links TRBV10-2 to TRBJ2-4; 16 bases match TRBD2. With 6 bases clipped from V and 6 bases from J, the junction kept 8 bases outside the gene matches. Germline V CDR1 and CDR2: WSHSY, SAAADI. The CDR3 sequence is 17 residues long. CDR3 bases: TGCGCCAGCAGCACTGGGGGACTAGCGGGAGGGGCAAACATTCAGTACTTC. It encodes CASSTGGLAGGANIQYF.

To note about this clone: One base away lies a much larger clone, so this may be a sequencing read error. The V call is TRBV5-5, the J call TRBJ2-7, with D hard to call. The ends were cut back, 4 bases at V and 1 base at J, with 6 bases in the middle. The CDR3 covers 12 residues. Germline assignment: CDR1 SGHKS and CDR2 YYEKEE (reference sequence). The CDR3 loop is CASSPSSYEQYF. The CDR3 nucleotides read TGTGCCAGCAGCCCCAGTTCCTACGAGCAGTACTTC.

The chain has TRBV10-3 and TRBJ1-5, with D perhaps TRBD1 (6 bases). V shed 6 bases and J shed 1 base, with 13 bases lying between them. This CDR3 region has 15 residues. Looked up from germline, CDR1 is ENHRY and CDR2 is SYGVKD. The CDR3 coding sequence is TGTGCCATCAGCGAAAAGCAGGGGAGCAATCAGCCCCAGCATTTT. It is translated as CAISEKQGSNQPQHF.

The genes are TRBV7-9 and TRBJ2-7; TRBD1 agrees at 10 bases. V lost 5 bases, J lost 5 bases, and 6 bases stayed unmatched. The CDR3 runs to 14 residues. Germline CDR1 and CDR2: SEHNR and FQNEAQ (reference sequence). The CDR3 nucleotides read TGTGCCAGCAGCCGACAGGGGGCGAAGGACGAGCAGTACTTC. Translated, it gives CASSRQGAKDEQYF.

This clone was seen only once. The chain is built from TRBV19 and TRBJ2-3, with 11 bases lining up with TRBD2. The CDR3 is 18 residues long. Germline V gene lookup returns CDR1 LNHDA and CDR2 SQIVND (reference sequence). The J segment lost 1 base and the V segment lost 3 bases, leaving 9 bases of the junction unmatched. CDR3 bases: TGTGCCAGTAGTATGGAATCTAGCGGGAGGTTAGGCACAGATACGCAGTATTTT. It translates to CASSMESSGRLGTDTQYF.

The J gene is TRBJ1-2, the V gene TRBV6-6, with D possibly matching TRBD1 (5 bases). V was shortened by 2 bases and J by 6 bases, with 10 bases between the two germline ends. CDR1 is MNHNY, CDR2 SVGAGI, per germline (reference sequence). This CDR3 is 13 amino acids long. The CDR3 DNA is TGTGCCAGCAGTTACGGGGGTGATGATGGCTACACCTTC. Protein sequence: CASSYGGDDGYTF.

The chain recombines TRBV28 with TRBJ2-5; D unclear. Germline values: CDR1 MDHEN, CDR2 SYDVKM. The CDR3 covers 14 residues. Trimming took off 3 bases at V and 5 bases at J, with 13 bases between the two ends. The CDR3 nucleotides read TGTGCCAGCAGTTTGGATCAGGCTCGGGAGACCCAGTACTTC. Amino acids: CASSLDQARETQYF.

The chain is built from TRBV6-6 and TRBJ2-1; D ambiguous. V was pared by 8 bases and J by 1 base, with 15 bases between. The CDR3 covers 15 residues. The germline V gene has CDR1 MNHNY and CDR2 SVGAGI (reference sequence). The DNA for the CDR3 is TGTGCCAGCGCCCCTCTAGGAAGGTCCTACAATGAGCAGTTCTTC. Its translation: CASAPLGRSYNEQFF.

The CDR3 here is CASTGTGLNYGYTF. The DNA of the CDR3 is TGTGCCAGCACCGGGACAGGGCTTAACTATGGCTACACCTTC. The chain couples TRBV2 to TRBJ1-2; 9 nucleotides align to TRBD1. The CDR3 covers 14 residues. Germline assignment: CDR1 SNHLY and CDR2 FYNNEI. Trimming at V came to 7 bases and at J to 1 base, leaving 4 bases not matched to a gene. The full variable domain, with the rest looked up from reference TRBV2 and TRBJ1-2, is EPEVTQTPSHQVTQMGQEVILRCVPISNHLYFYWYRQILGQKVEFLVSFYNNEISEKSEIFDDQFSVERPDGSNFTLKIRSTKLEDSAMYFCASTGTGLNYGYTFGSGTRLTVV.

This chain connects TRBV28 to TRBJ2-2; 10 positions agree with TRBD2. Trimming removed 6 bases from V and 7 bases from J; junction bases left unmatched: 8. The CDR3 length is 15 residues. Looked up from germline, CDR1 is MDHEN and CDR2 is SYDVKM. The CDR3: CASRTSGLWGGELFF. CDR3 bases: TGTGCCAGCAGGACTAGCGGGCTCTGGGGCGGGGAGCTGTTTTTT.

This rearrangement joins TRBV5-1 to TRBJ2-1; D might be TRBD1 (6 bases). The germline V and J ends were trimmed by 0 bases and 4 bases, with 17 bases remaining between them. The V gene's germline CDR1 is SGHRS and CDR2 YFSETQ. This CDR3 comprises 17 residues. The CDR3 DNA reads TGCGCCAGCAGCTTGGCAGGGGATCGAAGCGGATACAATGAGCAGTTCTTC. Its translation is CASSLAGDRSGYNEQFF. The whole variable domain, remainder taken from reference TRBV5-1 and TRBJ2-1, is KAGVTQTPRYLIKTRGQQVTLSCSPISGHRSVSWYQQTPGQGLQFLFEYFSETQRNKGNFPGRFSGRQFSNSRSEMNVSTLELGDSALYLCASSLAGDRSGYNEQFFGPGTRLTVL.

The chain employs TRBV9 and TRBJ1-3, with D maybe TRBD1 (6 bases). This CDR3 region has 14 residues. Germline V lookup: CDR1 SGDLS, CDR2 YYNGEE. With 5 bases removed from V and 2 bases from J, the gap between germline ends came to 11 bases. CDR3 in DNA: TGTGCCAGCAGTTCAGGGGTTGCTGGAAACACCATATATTTT. Translated, it gives CASSSGVAGNTIYF.

V and J are TRBV6-1 and TRBJ2-5, with 7 bases identical to TRBD2. From germline, CDR1 is MNHNS and CDR2 SASEGT. V trimming: 8 bases; J trimming: 11 bases; junction bases outside the gene matches: 8. The CDR3 sequence is 11 residues long. CDR3 sequence: CASGLAREQYF. The CDR3 coding sequence is TGTGCCAGCGGGCTAGCGCGGGAGCAGTACTTC.

The V gene is TRBV2, the J gene TRBJ2-1, with D perhaps matching TRBD2 (5 bases). The germline V and J ends were trimmed by 4 bases and 0 bases, with 10 bases remaining between them. This CDR3 comprises 15 residues. Germline CDR1 is SNHLY and CDR2 is FYNNEI. The CDR3 loop reads CASSALGSSYNEQFF. DNA of the CDR3: TGTGCCAGCAGTGCCTTGGGGAGCTCCTACAATGAGCAGTTCTTC.

V gene TRBV27 combines with J gene TRBJ2-3; the match to TRBD1 covers 9 bases. The germline V gene has CDR1 MNHEY and CDR2 SMNVEV (reference sequence). V trimming: 5 bases; J trimming: 7 bases; junction bases outside the gene matches: 7. The CDR3 is made up of 14 amino acids. The CDR3, as DNA: TGTGCCAGCAGTCCCCAACAGGGGGCGTATACGCAGTATTTT. It codes for CASSPQQGAYTQYF.

The V call is TRBV28, the J call TRBJ1-5; D gene ambiguous. Germline V lookup: CDR1 MDHEN, CDR2 SYDVKM. V was clipped by 3 bases and J by 13 bases, with 4 bases between them. This CDR3 has 9 amino acids. CDR3 in DNA: TGTGCCAGCAGTTTTCCTCAGCATTTT. This translates into CASSFPQHF.

In this sample, this clone turned up once. The chain employs TRBV7-2 and TRBJ1-1; tentatively, D is TRBD1 (5 bases). This CDR3 region has 15 residues. The germline CDR1 and CDR2 sequences are SGHTA and FQGNSA. V lost 5 bases and J 1 base, leaving 14 bases between the germline ends. The CDR3 spells CASSRYLGGNTEAFF. CDR3 in DNA: TGTGCCAGCAGCAGGTATCTTGGGGGGAACACTGAAGCTTTCTTT. Looking up the rest from reference TRBV7-2 and TRBJ1-1 gives the full variable domain: GAGVSQSPSNKVTEKGKDVELRCDPISGHTALYWYRQSLGQGLEFLIYFQGNSAPDKSGLPSDRFSAERTGGSVSTLTIQRTQQEDSAVYLCASSRYLGGNTEAFFGQGTRLTVV.

The V and J genes are TRBV2 and TRBJ2-3; a weak D match, TRBD2 (5 bases). The CDR3 runs to 13 residues. With 8 bases removed from V and 1 base from J, the gap between germline ends came to 10 bases. Germline loops: CDR1 SNHLY, CDR2 FYNNEI. Written as DNA, the CDR3 is TGTGCCAGCCTACAGAGGGGCACAGATACGCAGTATTTT. This translates into CASLQRGTDTQYF.

This clone was found once. The rearrangement joins TRBV9 to TRBJ2-3, with D perhaps matching TRBD2 (6 bases). Germline V lookup: CDR1 SGDLS, CDR2 YYNGEE. CDR3 size: 16 residues. V lost 0 bases and J lost 0, with 11 bases in between. The CDR3 sequence is CASSVVPSASTDTQYF. CDR3 in DNA: TGTGCCAGCAGCGTAGTTCCTAGCGCTAGCACAGATACGCAGTATTTT.

V gene TRBV14 combines with J gene TRBJ1-1, with D possibly matching TRBD1 (5 bases). The germline V gene encodes CDR1 SGHDN and CDR2 FVKESK. This CDR3 contains 15 residues. With 1 base removed from V and 3 bases from J, the gap between germline ends came to 12 bases. CDR3 in amino acids: CASSQGPWGHTEAFF. CDR3 in DNA: TGTGCCAGCAGCCAAGGTCCGTGGGGCCACACTGAAGCTTTCTTT.

The chain has TRBV19 and TRBJ2-1, with D possibly matching TRBD2 (5 bases). This CDR3 has 11 amino acids. Trimming took 3 bases from V and 10 from J, leaving 7 bases between them. Germline V gene lookup returns CDR1 LNHDA and CDR2 SQIVND (reference sequence). CDR3 nucleotides: TGTGCCAGTAGTATGTGGGAGGAGCAGTTCTTC. Translating gives CASSMWEEQFF.

The chain joins TRBV11-2 to TRBJ2-4; TRBD1 matches at 7 bases. This CDR3 contains 13 residues. Germline-derived CDR1 and CDR2 are SGHAT and FQNNGV. V shed 0 bases and J 12 bases; nucleotides not matched to a gene: 5. The CDR3 loop is CASSLEDRQTQYF. For the CDR3, the DNA is TGTGCCAGCAGCTTAGAGGACAGGCAGACTCAGTACTTC.

Concerning this clone: Other DNA sequences within the sample encode an identical CDR3. This chain uses TRBV27 with TRBJ1-1, with D unresolved. This CDR3 region has 14 residues. V dropped 2 bases and J dropped 1 base, with 8 bases sitting between them. Germline V gene lookup returns CDR1 MNHEY and CDR2 SMNVEV (reference sequence). The chain's CDR3 is CASSLNGENTEAFF. The CDR3 coding sequence is TGTGCCAGCAGTTTAAATGGGGAGAACACTGAAGCTTTCTTT.

The table lists this clone with a few counts. This chain links TRBV5-1 with TRBJ2-1; 7 bases align to TRBD2. The germline V gene encodes CDR1 SGHRS and CDR2 YFSETQ. V was clipped by 5 bases and J by 5 bases; unmatched bases: 10. This CDR3 contains 15 residues. The CDR3: CASSIGTNVNNEQFF. CDR3 bases: TGCGCCAGCAGTATCGGGACTAACGTAAACAATGAGCAGTTCTTC.

This sequence joins TRBV15 and TRBJ1-1; tentative D call: TRBD1 (5 bases). The CDR3 contains 15 residues. Trimming cost V 5 bases and J 6 bases, with 19 bases left between them. Germline V CDR1 and CDR2: LNHNV, YYDKDF (reference sequence). The CDR3 nucleotides are TGTGCCACCAGCCCACTAGGGGTTGGTTTCGCTGAAGCTTTCTTT. It codes for CATSPLGVGFAEAFF.

The chain couples TRBV6-5 to TRBJ2-1; D is unresolved. The ends were cut back, 0 bases at V and 14 bases at J, with 14 bases in the middle. In germline, CDR1 is MNHEY, CDR2 SVGAGI. The CDR3 has 13 amino acids. The CDR3: CASSYSSQHPEFF. In nucleotides, the CDR3 is TGTGCCAGCAGTTACTCGAGCCAGCATCCAGAGTTCTTC.

V usage is TRBV18 and J usage is TRBJ2-7; D is unresolved. CDR1 is KGHSH and CDR2 is LQKENI in the germline V gene. The CDR3 is 13 residues long. Between the trimmed V and J ends, which lost 3 bases and 0 bases, there was a span of 6 bases. The DNA of the CDR3 is TGTGCCAGCTCACCTACCCCCTCCTACGAGCAGTACTTC. Its protein product is CASSPTPSYEQYF.

This clone was picked up one time. With a far larger clone one base away, a read error is the likely cause. The CDR3 spells CSVGTEVVNEQFF. DNA for the CDR3: TGCAGCGTCGGGACAGAGGTGGTCAATGAGCAGTTCTTC. The J gene is TRBJ2-1, the V gene TRBV29-1; 7 bases agree with TRBD1. CDR3 length equals 13 residues. The J segment lost 6 bases and the V segment lost 6 bases, leaving 8 bases of the junction unmatched. The germline CDR1 and CDR2 sequences are SQVTM and ANQGSEA.